This T cell receptor (beta chain) came from a study of monozygotic twins with inflammatory bowel disease. The CDR3 contains 16 residues. CDR1 is MGHRA, CDR2 YSYEKL, per germline. TCRdb re-called the 5' RACE reads and shows each CDR3 protein once, DNA omitted. The sample table sets out some 170,000 distinct CDR3 sequences. The chain carries TRBV4-1 and TRBJ2-7; there is no DNA to check the TCRdb D call of TRBD1. The TCR comes from a human donor with ulcerative colitis or Crohn's disease, or a healthy co-twin of an affected twin (not recorded which). Source material: blood. The CDR3 is CASSHQVNQGKYEQYF.